The rows below give T cell receptor beta chains drawn from one sample of a study of Graves' ophthalmopathy and Graves' hyperthyroidism. From the multiplex PCR reads, TCRdb called clonotypes with MiXCR, one entry per CDR3 protein. This table has 650,000 to 800,000 distinct CDR3 sequences, about 38% appearing once. Sequencing used peripheral blood. The receptors shown here come from an adult man with Graves' ophthalmopathy. Both conserved end residues are part of each CDR3. The D gene is left open where the match is weak. Part of the rows lack a size; the others show once, few, many or a class for expanded clones.

TRBJ2-7 | TRBV29-1 | - | - | 12 | TGCAGCGGGGGGGATGATTGGGACGAGCAGTACTTC | CSGGDDWDEQYF
TRBJ2-2 | TRBV19 | - | - | 17 | TGTGCCAGTAGTAGGGACGGGAATGGGGGGAACACCGGGGAGCTGTTTTTT | CASSRDGNGGNTGELFF
TRBJ1-1 | TRBV11-3 | - | - | 13 | TGTGCCAGTACCCACACAGAGCTCACTGAAGCTTTCTTT | CASTHTELTEAFF
TRBJ1-6 | TRBV3-1 | - | many | 12 | TGTGCCAGCAGCCAAAGCGACTTACCCCTCCACTTT | CASSQSDLPLHF
TRBJ1-2 | TRBV4-1 | TRBD1 | many | 16 | TGCGCCAGCAGCCAAGTCGGCGGGACAGGGAACTATGGCTACACCTTC | CASSQVGGTGNYGYTF
TRBJ2-5 | TRBV12-5 | TRBD1 | few | 13 | TGTGCTAGTGGTACAGGGGTTTTAGAGACCCAGTACTTC | CASGTGVLETQYF
TRBJ1-1 | TRBV9 | - | many | 14 | TGTGCCAGCAGCGTAGAGCCGATGGACACTGAAGCTTTCTTT | CASSVEPMDTEAFF
TRBJ1-1 | TRBV10-3 | - | - | 14 | TGTGCCATCATGGCGGGCGAGTTGAACACTGAAGCTTTCTTT | CAIMAGELNTEAFF
TRBJ2-7 | TRBV24-1 | TRBD1 | few | 14 | TGTGCCACCAGCAGCCGGGACAGATCCTACGAGCAGTACTTC | CATSSRDRSYEQYF
TRBJ2-6 | TRBV14 | TRBD2 | - | 18 | TGTGCCATCAGTGCCCCGGGACTAGCTTTCTCTGGGGCCAACGTCCTGACTTTC | CAISAPGLAFSGANVLTF
TRBJ2-5 | TRBV24-1 | - | many | 12 | TGTGCCACCAGTGATTACGGTGAGACCCAGTACTTC | CATSDYGETQYF
TRBJ2-7 | TRBV29-1 | TRBD1 | - | 14 | TGCAGCGTTGAAGAAGTTAGGGACAGGGGCGAGCAGTACTTC | CSVEEVRDRGEQYF
TRBJ1-4 | TRBV5-8 | TRBD1 | few | 17 | TGTGCCAGCAGCGCCGGACAGGGAGGGGGTGCTAATGAAAAACTGTTTTTT | CASSAGQGGGANEKLFF
TRBJ1-5 | TRBV20-1 | TRBD1 | - | 19 | TGCAGTGCTAGAGATAAGCTAACAGGGGGACGATTGAGCAATCAGCCCCAGCATTTT | CSARDKLTGGRLSNQPQHF
TRBJ2-2 | TRBV15 | - | - | 15 | TGTGCCACCAGGCTAGGGGGGGCCGACACCGGGGAGCTGTTTTTT | CATRLGGADTGELFF
TRBJ1-3 | TRBV4-2 | TRBD1 | - | 17 | TGTGCCAGCAGCCCCCTGGGACAGGGCCACTCTGGAAACACCATATATTTT | CASSPLGQGHSGNTIYF
TRBJ1-1 | TRBV2 | - | many | 14 | TGTGCCAGCAGGGAAGACAGTCAGAACACTGAAGCTTTCTTT | CASREDSQNTEAFF
TRBJ1-2 | TRBV27 | - | - | 15 | TGTGCCAGCAGTTTATCGGTCAGCGGATTCTATGGCTACACCTTC | CASSLSVSGFYGYTF